This is a list of T cell receptor beta chains from one sample in a study of cytomegalovirus exposure and HLA in healthy donors. The repertoire was sequenced with immunoSEQ multiplex PCR; TCRdb's copy has only in-frame clones and lacks some. Here the sample spans more than 100,000 clones, around four fifths being singletons. Sequencing input: PBMCs. All receptors come from a man aged 60-69 years in good health and CMV-seropositive. The CDR3 runs from the conserved cysteine through the conserved F or W. D genes are given only for firm matches. Only some rows state a clone size, as once, few, many or a class for expanded clones.

j_call v_call d_call clone_size cdr3_aa cdr3_nt
TRBJ1-1 TRBV7-9 . . CASSLNRASNTEAFF TGTGCCAGCAGCTTGAACAGGGCATCGAACACTGAAGCTTTCTTT
TRBJ2-3 TRBV5-1 TRBD1 few CASSLKHGQGATDTQYF TGCGCCAGCAGCTTAAAACATGGACAGGGGGCGACAGATACGCAGTATTTT
TRBJ2-3 TRBV5-1 TRBD2 once CASSLKESIAGGNTQYF TGCGCCAGCAGCTTGAAGGAGTCCATTGCGGGAGGAAATACGCAGTATTTT
TRBJ2-2 TRBV5-6 TRBD2 . CASSFGASGGPWSGELFF TGTGCCAGCAGCTTTGGTGCTAGCGGGGGGCCTTGGTCCGGGGAGCTGTTTTTT
TRBJ2-1 TRBV2 . . CASRVREASSYNEQFF TGTGCCAGCAGGGTAAGAGAAGCAAGCTCCTACAATGAGCAGTTCTTC
TRBJ1-1 TRBV5-6 TRBD1 once CASSLGGLMNTEAFF TGTGCCAGCAGCTTAGGGGGCCTCATGAACACTGAAGCTTTCTTT
TRBJ1-1 TRBV18 TRBD1 . CASSPRQGMNTEAFF TGTGCCAGCTCACCAAGACAGGGGATGAACACTGAAGCTTTCTTT
TRBJ2-7 TRBV7-9 TRBD1 . CASSLAHRGEQYF TGTGCCAGCAGCTTAGCCCACAGGGGTGAGCAGTACTTC
TRBJ2-4 TRBV28 . . CASTPLDRAKNIQYF TGTGCCAGCACCCCGTTAGACAGGGCCAAAAACATTCAGTACTTC
TRBJ2-7 TRBV9 TRBD2 . CASSVASGSPEQYF TGTGCCAGCAGCGTAGCTAGCGGGAGTCCCGAGCAGTACTTC
TRBJ2-7 TRBV5-5 . . CASSSYRANPHEQYF TGTGCCAGCAGTTCTTACAGGGCCAACCCTCACGAGCAGTACTTC
TRBJ1-2 TRBV2 . once CASSVGGGYGYTF TGTGCCAGCAGTGTAGGCGGAGGTTATGGCTACACCTTC
TRBJ2-5 TRBV7-3 . . CASSPSGRREETQYF TGTGCCAGCAGCCCCTCGGGCAGGAGGGAAGAGACCCAGTACTTC
TRBJ1-2 TRBV10-2 TRBD1 . CASRPRGISYGYTF TGCGCCAGCAGGCCCAGGGGGATCTCCTATGGCTACACCTTC
TRBJ1-2 TRBV25-1 TRBD1 . CASSGGDRGYYGYTF TGTGCCAGCAGTGGCGGGGACAGGGGTTACTATGGCTACACCTTC
TRBJ1-2 TRBV5-4 TRBD1 . CASSSRDRGNVDYGYTF TGTGCCAGCAGCTCGAGAGACAGGGGAAATGTAGACTATGGCTACACCTTC
TRBJ1-5 TRBV7-9 . . CASSRESRGQPQHF TGTGCCAGCAGCCGAGAGAGCAGGGGTCAGCCCCAGCATTTT
TRBJ1-6 TRBV9 . . CASSGHLNVGSPLHF TGTGCCAGCAGCGGACATTTAAACGTTGGATCACCCCTCCACTTT
TRBJ1-4 TRBV6-1 . . CASTRGRYNEKLFF TGTGCCAGCACCAGAGGAAGGTATAATGAAAAACTGTTTTTT
TRBJ2-1 TRBV29-1 TRBD1 . CSSLGTGERDEQFF TGCAGTAGCTTGGGAACAGGGGAACGGGATGAGCAGTTCTTC
TRBJ1-2 TRBV2 TRBD1 . CASPGQGKKIFGYTF TGTGCCTCACCGGGACAGGGGAAAAAAATCTTCGGCTACACCTTC
TRBJ2-7 TRBV6-5 . . CASSLNRRHYEQYF TGTGCCAGCAGTTTGAACAGGCGCCACTACGAGCAGTACTTC
TRBJ2-3 TRBV7-7 TRBD1 . CASSLGTGITDTQYF TGTGCCAGCAGCCTAGGGACAGGGATCACAGATACGCAGTATTTT
TRBJ2-2 TRBV28 TRBD2 few CASSRYSGSTPGELFF TGTGCCAGCAGCCGTTATAGCGGGAGCACTCCCGGGGAGCTGTTTTTT
TRBJ2-3 TRBV6-4 TRBD2 . CASSSGTSGADTQYF TGTGCCAGCAGCTCCGGGACTAGCGGCGCAGATACGCAGTATTTT
TRBJ2-5 TRBV5-1 TRBD2 . CASSRLAGAGETQYF TGCGCCAGCAGCAGGCTAGCGGGAGCGGGAGAGACCCAGTACTTC
TRBJ2-1 TRBV11-3 . . CASSLTRAEQFF TGTGCCAGCAGCTTGACGCGGGCTGAGCAGTTCTTC
TRBJ1-1 TRBV6-6 . few CASTDRRGKNTEAFF TGTGCCAGCACCGACCGGCGGGGGAAGAACACTGAAGCTTTCTTT
TRBJ1-5 TRBV6-1 . . CASSESPRAPSNQPQHF TGTGCCAGCAGTGAAAGTCCCAGAGCGCCTTCGAATCAGCCCCAGCATTTT
TRBJ2-7 TRBV5-6 TRBD1 . CASSRYRDRLYEQYF TGTGCCAGCAGCAGGTACCGGGACAGGCTATACGAGCAGTACTTC
TRBJ2-5 TRBV29-1 . . CSGGGHSQETQYF TGCAGCGGTGGGGGACACTCACAAGAGACCCAGTACTTC
TRBJ1-5 TRBV6-6 . once CASSYQGTYSNQPQHF TGTGCCAGCAGTTACCAGGGGACCTATAGCAATCAGCCCCAGCATTTT
TRBJ1-3 TRBV18 . once CASSPPGRGSGNTIYF TGTGCCAGCTCACCCCCTGGGAGGGGGTCTGGAAACACCATATATTTT
TRBJ2-1 TRBV5-1 . . CASSQFGQGTYNEQFF TGCGCCAGCAGCCAATTTGGCCAGGGGACCTACAATGAGCAGTTCTTC
TRBJ2-5 TRBV2 TRBD1 . CASRGRQGWETQYF TGTGCCAGCAGAGGGCGACAGGGCTGGGAGACCCAGTACTTC
TRBJ1-2 TRBV29-1 TRBD1 few CSAKPDRGNYGYTF TGCAGCGCCAAGCCCGACAGGGGCAACTATGGCTACACCTTC
TRBJ2-1 TRBV6-1 . few CASSEEPPGRGGQFF TGTGCCAGCAGTGAAGAGCCTCCGGGAAGAGGAGGGCAGTTCTTC
TRBJ1-1 TRBV6-6 TRBD1 . CASGRRRQGATEAFF TGTGCCAGCGGACGCAGAAGACAGGGGGCGACTGAAGCTTTCTTT
TRBJ2-5 TRBV13 TRBD2 once CASSSGLEETQYF TGTGCCAGCAGCTCGGGACTAGAAGAGACCCAGTACTTC
TRBJ2-7 TRBV29-1 . once CRWERTGGGEQYF TGCAGGTGGGAGCGGACAGGAGGGGGCGAGCAGTACTTC
TRBJ2-3 TRBV28 . once CASSLVARGTDTQYF TGTGCCAGCAGTTTGGTGGCGAGGGGCACAGATACGCAGTATTTT
TRBJ2-2 TRBV5-1 TRBD1 . CASRDRDWPGELFF TGCGCCAGTAGGGACAGGGATTGGCCCGGGGAGCTGTTTTTT
TRBJ1-2 TRBV9 . medium-sized CASSVDEGNYGYTF TGTGCCAGCAGCGTAGATGAGGGTAACTATGGCTACACCTTC